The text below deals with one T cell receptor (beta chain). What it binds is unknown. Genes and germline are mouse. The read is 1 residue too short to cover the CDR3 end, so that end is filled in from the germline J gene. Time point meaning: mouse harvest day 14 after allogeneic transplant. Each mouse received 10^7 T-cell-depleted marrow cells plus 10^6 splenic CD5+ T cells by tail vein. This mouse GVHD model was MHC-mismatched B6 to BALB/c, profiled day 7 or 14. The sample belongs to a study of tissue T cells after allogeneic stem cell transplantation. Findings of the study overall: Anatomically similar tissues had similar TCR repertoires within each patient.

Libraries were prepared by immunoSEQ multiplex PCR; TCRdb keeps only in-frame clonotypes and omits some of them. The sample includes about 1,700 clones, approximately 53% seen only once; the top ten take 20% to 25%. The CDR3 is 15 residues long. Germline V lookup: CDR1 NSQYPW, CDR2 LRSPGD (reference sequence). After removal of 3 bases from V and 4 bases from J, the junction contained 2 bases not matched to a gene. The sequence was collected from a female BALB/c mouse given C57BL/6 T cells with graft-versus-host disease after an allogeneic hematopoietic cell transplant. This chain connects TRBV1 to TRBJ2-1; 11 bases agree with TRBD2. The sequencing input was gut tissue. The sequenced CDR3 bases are TGCACCTGCAGTGCTCGGGACTGGGGGTATGCTGAGCAGTTC. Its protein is CTCSARDWGYAEQF. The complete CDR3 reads CTCSARDWGYAEQFF.